Below, 7 T cell receptor beta chains from the same sample are listed, as sequenced in a study of cytomegalovirus exposure and HLA in healthy donors. The PCR employed 60 Vbeta primers together with 13 Jbeta primers. The table came from immunoSEQ multiplex PCR; TCRdb's copy has only in-frame clones and leaves some out. Recorded here are about 96,000 clones; the top ten clones represent 3.4%. Sequencing was performed on PBMCs. The receptors originated from a woman aged 30 to 39 in good health and CMV-seronegative.

The chain is built from TRBV27 and TRBJ2-7; 11 bases line up with TRBD2. J lost 2 bases, V lost 7 bases, and 7 bases had no gene match. The CDR3 has 15 amino acids. The germline CDR1 and CDR2 sequences are MNHEY and SMNVEV (reference sequence). The chain's CDR3 is CASKTGTSGTYEQYF. The CDR3 nucleotides read TGTGCCAGCAAAACCGGGACTAGCGGAACCTACGAGCAGTACTTC.

The chain employs TRBV18 and TRBJ1-4, with no clear D. There are 12 residues in the CDR3. The V end lost 6 bases, the J end lost 1 base, and 3 bases lay between the germline ends. Germline CDR1 and CDR2: KGHSH and LQKENI. The chain's CDR3 is CASSKTNEKLFF. In nucleotides, the CDR3 is TGTGCCAGCTCCAAAACTAATGAAAAACTGTTTTTT.

The rearrangement links TRBV27 to TRBJ2-5; a possible D gene is TRBD2 (6 bases). V lost 2 bases and J lost 3, with 13 bases in between. The CDR3 sequence is 15 residues long. The germline gives CDR1 MNHEY, CDR2 SMNVEV (reference sequence). The CDR3 DNA follows: TGTGCCAGCAGTTTAGGGGGGATCAGGGAAGAGACCCAGTACTTC. Amino acids: CASSLGGIREETQYF.

The V call is TRBV28, the J call TRBJ1-3; D remains ambiguous. Trimming left V 1 base short and J 9 bases short, with 7 bases between. Looked up from germline, CDR1 is MDHEN and CDR2 is SYDVKM. The CDR3 is made up of 12 amino acids. The CDR3 bases are TGTGCCAGCAGTTTATATGCAGGCACCATATATTTT. This codes for CASSLYAGTIYF.

The rearrangement uses TRBV7-3 and TRBJ1-2; 7 bases line up with TRBD1. This CDR3 is built from 13 residues. CDR1 is SGHTA, CDR2 FQGTGA, per germline. V shed 5 bases, J shed 8 bases, and the junction held 8 bases outside the gene matches. In nucleotides, the CDR3 is TGTGCCAGCAGCGGACAGGACTTCCTGGGCTACACCTTC. Its protein is CASSGQDFLGYTF.

The V and J genes are TRBV13 and TRBJ2-5; 12 bases agree with TRBD1. This CDR3 contains 15 residues. The junction had 4 bases not matched to a gene; V was cut back by 3 bases and J by 5 bases. In germline, CDR1 is PRHDT, CDR2 FYEKMQ (reference sequence). DNA for the CDR3: TGTGCCAGCAGCTTGGGGACAGGGGGCTTGGAGACCCAGTACTTC. Its protein is CASSLGTGGLETQYF.

This rearrangement joins TRBV4-2 to TRBJ2-2; TRBD1 might be the D (7 bases). Looked up from germline, CDR1 is LGHNA and CDR2 is YNFKEQ. The germline V and J ends were trimmed by 3 bases and 4 bases, with 15 bases remaining between them. The CDR3 is 16 amino acids. CDR3 amino acids: CASSQPRQGGTGELFF. The DNA for the CDR3 is TGTGCCAGCAGCCAGCCCCGACAGGGAGGCACCGGGGAGCTGTTTTTT.